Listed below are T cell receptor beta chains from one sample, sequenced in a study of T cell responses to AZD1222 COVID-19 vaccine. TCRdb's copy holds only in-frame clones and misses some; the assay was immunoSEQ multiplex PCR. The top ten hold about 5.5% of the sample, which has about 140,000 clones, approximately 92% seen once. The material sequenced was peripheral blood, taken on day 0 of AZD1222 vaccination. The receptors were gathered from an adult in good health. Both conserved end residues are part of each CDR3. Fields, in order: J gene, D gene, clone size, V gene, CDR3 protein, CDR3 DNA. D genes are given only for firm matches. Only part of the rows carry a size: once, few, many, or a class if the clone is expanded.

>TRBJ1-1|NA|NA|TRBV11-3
CASSLGRNSEAFF
TGTGCCAGCAGTCTTGGACGGAACTCTGAAGCTTTCTTT
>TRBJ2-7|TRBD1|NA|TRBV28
CASAPVGRTGYYEQYF
TGTGCCAGCGCCCCGGTGGGCCGGACAGGTTACTACGAGCAGTACTTC
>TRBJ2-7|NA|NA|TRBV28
CASSLSSNWISGEQYF
TGTGCCAGCAGTTTATCCTCTAACTGGATCAGCGGCGAGCAGTACTTC
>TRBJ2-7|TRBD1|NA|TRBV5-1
CASSPGTGIDEQYF
TGCGCCAGCAGCCCCGGGACAGGGATCGACGAGCAGTACTTC
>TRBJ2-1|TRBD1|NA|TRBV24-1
CATSDSDRGYYNEQFF
TGTGCCACCAGTGATAGTGACAGGGGGTACTACAATGAGCAGTTCTTC
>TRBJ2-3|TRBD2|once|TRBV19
CASSMSHGTSGHTDTQYF
TGTGCCAGTAGTATGAGTCACGGGACTAGCGGTCACACAGATACGCAGTATTTT
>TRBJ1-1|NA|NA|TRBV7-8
CASSLMERTFF
TGTGCCAGCAGCTTAATGGAACGGACTTTCTTT
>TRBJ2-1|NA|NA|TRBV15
CATSRDLAGLFLDTEQFF
TGTGCCACCAGCAGAGATTTGGCGGGGTTGTTCTTGGACACAGAGCAGTTCTTC
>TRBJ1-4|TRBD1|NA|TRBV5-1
CASSFVGQNNEKLFF
TGCGCCAGCAGCTTTGTGGGACAGAATAATGAAAAACTGTTTTTT
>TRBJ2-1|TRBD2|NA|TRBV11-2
CASRQTSGRASDEQFF
TGTGCCAGCAGACAAACTAGCGGGAGGGCCTCCGATGAGCAGTTCTTC
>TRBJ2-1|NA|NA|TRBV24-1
CATGEGGASYNEQFF
TGTGCCACCGGAGAAGGGGGGGCCTCCTACAATGAGCAGTTCTTC
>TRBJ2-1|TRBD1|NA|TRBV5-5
CASSLRGLGNNEQFF
TGTGCCAGCAGCTTGAGGGGGCTGGGGAACAATGAGCAGTTCTTC
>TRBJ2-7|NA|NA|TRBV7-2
CASSPVDYLLAEQYF
TGTGCCAGCAGCCCGGTGGACTATTTACTAGCCGAGCAGTACTTC
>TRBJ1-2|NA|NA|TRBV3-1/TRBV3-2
CASSQNGAGGGYTF
TGTGCCAGCAGCCAAAACGGCGCAGGAGGTGGCTACACCTTC
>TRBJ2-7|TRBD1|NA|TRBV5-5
CASSPAGTGKYEQYF
TGTGCCAGCAGTCCCGCGGGGACAGGGAAGTACGAGCAGTACTTC
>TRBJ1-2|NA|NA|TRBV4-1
CASSQVGGIAF
TGCGCCAGCAGCCAAGTGGGTGGGATCGCCTTC
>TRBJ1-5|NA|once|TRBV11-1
CASSLESVRENQPQHF
TGTGCCAGCAGCTTAGAGTCGGTCAGGGAAAATCAGCCCCAGCATTTT
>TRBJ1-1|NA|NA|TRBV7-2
CASSVGTDTEAFF
TGTGCCAGCAGCGTTGGGACGGACACTGAAGCTTTCTTT
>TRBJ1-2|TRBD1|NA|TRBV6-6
CASSLGQLGYTF
TGTGCCAGCAGCTTGGGACAGCTGGGCTACACCTTC
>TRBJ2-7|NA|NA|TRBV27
CASSFGLGFEEQYF
TGTGCCAGCAGTTTTGGACTGGGTTTTGAGGAGCAGTACTTC
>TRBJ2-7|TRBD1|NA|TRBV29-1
CSGQSGQGSYEQYF
TGCAGCGGCCAATCGGGACAGGGATCCTACGAGCAGTACTTC
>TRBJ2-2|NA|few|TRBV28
CASSGTANTGELFF
TGTGCCAGCAGCGGGACGGCGAACACCGGGGAGCTGTTTTTT
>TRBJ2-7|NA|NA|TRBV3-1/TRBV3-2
CASSQGTIGEQYF
TGTGCCAGCAGCCAAGGGACCATCGGCGAGCAGTACTTC
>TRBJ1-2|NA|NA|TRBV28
CASSLRAALDYGYTF
TGTGCCAGCAGCCTAAGGGCAGCGCTAGACTATGGCTACACCTTC